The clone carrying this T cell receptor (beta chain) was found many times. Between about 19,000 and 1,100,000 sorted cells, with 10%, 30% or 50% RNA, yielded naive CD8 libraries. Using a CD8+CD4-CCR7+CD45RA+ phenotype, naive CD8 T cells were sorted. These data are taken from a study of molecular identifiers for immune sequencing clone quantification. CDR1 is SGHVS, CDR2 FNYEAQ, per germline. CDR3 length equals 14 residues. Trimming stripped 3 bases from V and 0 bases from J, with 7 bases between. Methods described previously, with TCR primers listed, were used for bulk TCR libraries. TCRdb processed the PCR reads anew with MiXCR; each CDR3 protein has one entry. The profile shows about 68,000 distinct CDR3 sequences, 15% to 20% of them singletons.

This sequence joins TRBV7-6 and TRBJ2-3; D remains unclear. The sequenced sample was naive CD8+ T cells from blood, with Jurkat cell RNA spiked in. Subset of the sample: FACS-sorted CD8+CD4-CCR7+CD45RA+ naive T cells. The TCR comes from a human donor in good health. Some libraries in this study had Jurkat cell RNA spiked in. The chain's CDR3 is CASSLIPSTDTQYF. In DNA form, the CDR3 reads TGTGCCAGCAGCTTGATTCCCAGCACAGATACGCAGTATTTT.